What follows describes a single T cell receptor (beta chain). It has no known antigen specificity. Base qualities are missing; no much larger clone stands one base away. TCRbeta CDR3 regions were amplified from genomic DNA by means of the immunoSEQ Assay, a bias-controlled multiplex PCR. As for the authors' bioinformatics: The number of nucleated cells in each sample was estimated from the amplification of reference gene primers within the assay. Sequence reads were collapsed and filtered to measure the absolute abundance of every unique TCRbeta CDR3 rearrangement. For each sample, productive Simpson clonality was calculated as the square root of Simpson's diversity index across productive rearrangements. Imported from immuneACCESS, the table was reduced by TCRdb to in-frame sequences with V and J called. These copies leave out some clones; in studies compared against another copy, an unresolved V gene accounts for under half, and the cause of the remainder is not known. V, J and clone size derive from that table, while D and trimming were established from the DNA sequence. The sample table lists approximately 120,000 clones, around four fifths of them with a count of one. 25% of the sample rests with the top ten.

Sequences KGHSH (CDR1) and LQKENI (CDR2) are obtained from the germline V gene. Including the terminal cysteine and phenylalanine, the CDR3 comprises 15 residues. Just CDR3 DNA is preserved here, 45 bases in frame from base 1. Trimmed from V: 2 bases; trimmed from J: 3 bases; junction bases lacking a gene match: 2. The data stem from a study of blood T cell repertoires in COVID-19 (dated by TCRdb to the early 2020s). With respect to the entire study: Samples from collaborators originated in the United States, Italy and Spain and spanned both the acute and convalescent phases of COVID-19. The prospective study material was composed of cDNA or gDNA derived from T cells, B-cell-depleted T cells, or PBMCs. The dataset comprised deeply sampled blood TCRbeta repertoires from subjects exposed to, actively infected with, or recovered from COVID-19. A freely available public database, intended as a resource for researchers studying the immune response to SARS-CoV-2, is where the repertoires were released. Samples were obtained from the ongoing ImmuneRACE study (first 160 participants) and from about 1,300 subjects provided by 6 global collaborators. A de-identified subject ID, COVID-19 status, age in years and sex were almost always included in the sample metadata. HLA class I and class II types, where available, came from metadata supplied by the sample provider rather than from assay-based typing. Broader findings and caveats from the paper: The quantity of clinical and demographic metadata differed by source and by participant and was supplied without curation.

The collaborating institutions used their own protocols to collect whole blood in K2EDTA tubes. For TCRbeta analysis, collaborator samples were shipped as frozen whole blood, as isolated PBMCs, or as DNA extracted from either sample type. The receptor comes from a human donor in a cohort sampled during active COVID-19. What was sequenced was peripheral blood. Rearrangement joined TRBV18 to TRBJ2-3, and TRBD2 aligns with 10 junction nucleotides. The CDR3 here reads CASSPNSGRTDTQYF. The bases read TGTGCCAGCTCACCAAATAGCGGGAGGACAGATACGCAGTATTTT.